Described below is a single T cell receptor (beta chain) sequence and its context. How the authors handled the data: Cell counts per sample came from amplifying reference gene primers. The repertoire was sequenced with immunoSEQ multiplex PCR; TCRdb's copy has only in-frame clones and lacks some. V, J and clone size are taken as reported in that table, and D and trimming were inferred from the DNA itself. The data show about 200,000 clones, with approximately 85% seen just once and around 4.9% held by the top ten. The entry originates in a study of blood T cell repertoires in COVID-19. Study details: Sites in the United States, Italy and Spain provided acute and convalescent COVID-19 samples. PBMCs, B-cell-depleted T cells, or T cells were the source of the cDNA or gDNA that made up the material.

The ends lost 3 bases at V and 4 bases at J; junction bases unmatched: 7. Germline CDR1 SGHTS, CDR2 YDEGEE. The CDR3 loop spans 17 amino acids. Sequenced input: peripheral blood. The V and J genes are TRBV5-8 and TRBJ2-3; TRBD2 agrees at 14 bases. The TCR comes from an elderly woman with acute or convalescent COVID-19. The CDR3 DNA follows: TGTGCCAGCAGCTGGGGCGGGACTAGCGGGAGTCCAGATACGCAGTATTTT. Translated: CASSWGGTSGSPDTQYF.